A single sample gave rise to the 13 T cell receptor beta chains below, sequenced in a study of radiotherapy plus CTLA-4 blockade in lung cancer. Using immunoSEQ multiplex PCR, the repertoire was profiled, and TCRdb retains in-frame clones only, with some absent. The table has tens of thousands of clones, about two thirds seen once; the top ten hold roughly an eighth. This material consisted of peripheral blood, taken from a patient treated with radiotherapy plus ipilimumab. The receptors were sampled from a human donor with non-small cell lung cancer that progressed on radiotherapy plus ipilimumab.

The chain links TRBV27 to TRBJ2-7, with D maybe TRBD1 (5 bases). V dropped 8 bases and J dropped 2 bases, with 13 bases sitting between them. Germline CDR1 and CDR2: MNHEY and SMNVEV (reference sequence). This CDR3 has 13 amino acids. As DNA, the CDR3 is TGTGCCAGCGGGCAGGGAAAAGCCTACGAGCAGTACTTC. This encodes CASGQGKAYEQYF.

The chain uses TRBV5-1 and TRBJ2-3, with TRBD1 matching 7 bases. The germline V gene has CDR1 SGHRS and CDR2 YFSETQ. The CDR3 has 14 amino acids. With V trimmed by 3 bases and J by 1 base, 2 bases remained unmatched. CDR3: CASSYGQGTDTQYF. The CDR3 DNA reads TGCGCCAGCAGCTACGGACAGGGCACAGATACGCAGTATTTT.

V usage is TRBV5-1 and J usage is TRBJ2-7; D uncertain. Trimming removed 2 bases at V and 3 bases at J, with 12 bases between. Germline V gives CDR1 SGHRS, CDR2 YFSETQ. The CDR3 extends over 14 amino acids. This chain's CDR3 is CASSFTARDYEQYF. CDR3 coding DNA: TGCGCCAGCAGCTTCACAGCCCGCGACTACGAGCAGTACTTC.

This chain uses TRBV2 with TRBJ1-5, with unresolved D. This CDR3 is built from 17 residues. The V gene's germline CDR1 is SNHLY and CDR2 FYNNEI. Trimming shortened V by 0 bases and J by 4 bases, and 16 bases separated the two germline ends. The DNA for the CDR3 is TGTGCCAGCAGTGAAGCACGAGGGCGGGTAGGAAATCAGCCCCAGCATTTT. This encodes CASSEARGRVGNQPQHF.

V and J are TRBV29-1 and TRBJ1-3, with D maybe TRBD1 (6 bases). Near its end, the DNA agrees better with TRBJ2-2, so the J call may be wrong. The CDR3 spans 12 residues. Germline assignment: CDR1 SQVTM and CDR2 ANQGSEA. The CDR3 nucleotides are TGCAGCGTTGACAGGGGCACCGGGGAGCTGTTTTTT. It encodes CSVDRGTGELFF.

The CDR3 loop is CASSGLTGTETQYF. DNA for the CDR3: TGTGCCAGCAGTGGACTGACAGGGACGGAGACCCAGTACTTC. The V gene is TRBV2, the J gene TRBJ2-5; TRBD1 matches 7 bases. With V trimmed by 4 bases and J by 5 bases, 7 bases remained unmatched. The germline V gene encodes CDR1 SNHLY and CDR2 FYNNEI. The CDR3 consists of 14 residues.

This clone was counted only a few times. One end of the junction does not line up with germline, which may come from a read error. The chain's CDR3 is CASSPLDSPLHF. CDR3 coding DNA: TGTGCCAGCAGCCCCCTGGATTCCCCCCTCCACTTT. The rearrangement joins TRBV7-9 to TRBJ1-6, with unresolved D. The CDR3 has 12 residues. Germline CDR1 and CDR2: SEHNR and FQNEAQ (reference sequence).

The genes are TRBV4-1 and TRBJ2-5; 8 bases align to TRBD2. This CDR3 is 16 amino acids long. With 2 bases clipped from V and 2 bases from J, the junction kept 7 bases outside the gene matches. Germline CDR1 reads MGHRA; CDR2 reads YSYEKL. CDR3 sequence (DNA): TGCGCCAGCAGCCAATATGCGGGGGGACCTCAAGAGACCCAGTACTTC. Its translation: CASSQYAGGPQETQYF.

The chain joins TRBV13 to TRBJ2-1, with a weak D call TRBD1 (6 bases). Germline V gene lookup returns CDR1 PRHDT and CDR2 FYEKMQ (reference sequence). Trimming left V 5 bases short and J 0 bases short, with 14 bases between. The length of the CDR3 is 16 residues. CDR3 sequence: CASSIRQAFSYNEQFF. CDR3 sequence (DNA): TGTGCCAGCAGCATCAGACAGGCCTTCTCCTACAATGAGCAGTTCTTC.

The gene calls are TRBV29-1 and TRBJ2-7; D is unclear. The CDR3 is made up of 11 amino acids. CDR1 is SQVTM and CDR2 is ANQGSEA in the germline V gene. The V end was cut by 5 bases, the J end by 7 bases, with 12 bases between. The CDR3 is CSVNSGGEQYF. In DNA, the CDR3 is TGCAGCGTTAATTCAGGCGGAGAGCAGTACTTC.

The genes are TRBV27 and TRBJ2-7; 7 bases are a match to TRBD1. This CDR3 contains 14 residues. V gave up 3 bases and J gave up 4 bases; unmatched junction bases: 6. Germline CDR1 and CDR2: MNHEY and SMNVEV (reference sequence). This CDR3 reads CASSFIGTAYEQYF. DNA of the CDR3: TGTGCCAGCAGTTTTATTGGGACAGCTTACGAGCAGTACTTC.

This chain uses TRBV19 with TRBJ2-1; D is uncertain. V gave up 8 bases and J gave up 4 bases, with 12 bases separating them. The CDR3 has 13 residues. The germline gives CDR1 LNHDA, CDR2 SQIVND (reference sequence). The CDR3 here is CASHKDQYNEQFF. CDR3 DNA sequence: TGTGCCAGTCACAAGGACCAATACAATGAGCAGTTCTTC.

The CDR3, as DNA: TGTGCCAGCAGCCCGGAGGCGGCTAAAAACATTCAGTACTTC. Amino acids: CASSPEAAKNIQYF. The chain has TRBV5-5 and TRBJ2-4; D is perhaps TRBD2 (5 bases). Between the trimmed V and J ends, which lost 4 bases and 4 bases, there was a span of 12 bases. Germline V gene data show CDR1 as SGHKS and CDR2 as YYEKEE (reference sequence). The CDR3 contains 14 residues.